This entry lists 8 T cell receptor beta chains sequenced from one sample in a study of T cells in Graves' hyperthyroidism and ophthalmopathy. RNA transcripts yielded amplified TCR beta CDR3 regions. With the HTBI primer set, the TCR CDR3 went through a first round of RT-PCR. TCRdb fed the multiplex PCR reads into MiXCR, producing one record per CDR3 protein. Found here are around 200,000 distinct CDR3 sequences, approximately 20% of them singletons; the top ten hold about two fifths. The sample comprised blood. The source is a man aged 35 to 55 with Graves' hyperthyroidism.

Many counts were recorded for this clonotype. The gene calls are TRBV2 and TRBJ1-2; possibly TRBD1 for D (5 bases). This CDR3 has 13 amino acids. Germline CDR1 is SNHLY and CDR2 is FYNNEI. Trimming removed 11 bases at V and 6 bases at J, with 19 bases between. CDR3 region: CAGRGILFNGYTF. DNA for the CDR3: TGTGCCGGCCGGGGGATTTTGTTTAATGGCTACACCTTC.

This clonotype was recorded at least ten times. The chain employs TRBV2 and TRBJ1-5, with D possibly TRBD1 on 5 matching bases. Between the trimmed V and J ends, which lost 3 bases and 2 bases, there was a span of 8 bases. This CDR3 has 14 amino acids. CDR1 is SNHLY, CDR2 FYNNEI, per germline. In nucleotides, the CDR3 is TGTGCCAGCAGTGATGTGGGGGGCAATCAGCCCCAGCATTTT. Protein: CASSDVGGNQPQHF.

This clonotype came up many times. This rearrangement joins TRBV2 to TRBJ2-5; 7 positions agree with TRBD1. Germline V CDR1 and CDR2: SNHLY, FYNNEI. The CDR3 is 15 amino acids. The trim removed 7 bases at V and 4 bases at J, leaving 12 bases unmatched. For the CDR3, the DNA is TGTGCCAGCAACCTCCTGACAGGGTCCGGAGAGACCCAGTACTTC. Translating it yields CASNLLTGSGETQYF.

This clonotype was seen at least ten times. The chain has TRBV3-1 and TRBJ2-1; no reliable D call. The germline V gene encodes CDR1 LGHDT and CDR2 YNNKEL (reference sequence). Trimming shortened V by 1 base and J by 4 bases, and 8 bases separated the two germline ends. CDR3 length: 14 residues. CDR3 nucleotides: TGTGCCAGCAGCCAAGGATTCGGGTACAATGAGCAGTTCTTC. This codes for CASSQGFGYNEQFF.

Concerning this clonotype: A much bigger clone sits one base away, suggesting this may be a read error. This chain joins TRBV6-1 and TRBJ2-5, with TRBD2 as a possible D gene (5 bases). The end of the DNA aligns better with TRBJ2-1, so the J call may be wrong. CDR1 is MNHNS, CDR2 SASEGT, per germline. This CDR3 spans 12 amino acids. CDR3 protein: CASRDLGETQFF. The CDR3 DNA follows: TGTGCCAGCAGAGACCTCGGGGAGACCCAGTTCTTC.

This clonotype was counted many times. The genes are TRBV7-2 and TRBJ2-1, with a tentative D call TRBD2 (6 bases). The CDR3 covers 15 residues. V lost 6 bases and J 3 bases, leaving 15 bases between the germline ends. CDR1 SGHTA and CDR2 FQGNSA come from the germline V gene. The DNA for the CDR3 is TGTGCCAGCAGGCCAACTAGCCAGAACTACAATGAGCAGTTCTTC. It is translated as CASRPTSQNYNEQFF.

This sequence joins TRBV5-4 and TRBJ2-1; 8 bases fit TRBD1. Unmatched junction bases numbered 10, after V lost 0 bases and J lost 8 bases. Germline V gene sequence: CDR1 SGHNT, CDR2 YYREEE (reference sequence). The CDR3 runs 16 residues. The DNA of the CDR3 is TGTGCCAGCAGCTTGGGAATGACCAGGGGGCTCGATGAGCAGTTCTTC. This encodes CASSLGMTRGLDEQFF.

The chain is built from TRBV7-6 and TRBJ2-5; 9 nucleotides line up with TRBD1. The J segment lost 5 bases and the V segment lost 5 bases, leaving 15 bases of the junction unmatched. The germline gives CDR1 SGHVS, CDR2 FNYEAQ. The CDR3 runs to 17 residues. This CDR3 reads CASSPIYSQGAGETQYF. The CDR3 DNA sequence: TGTGCCAGCAGCCCCATCTATTCACAGGGGGCAGGGGAGACCCAGTACTTC.